What follows are 2 T cell receptor beta chains derived from one specimen sequenced in a study of shared clonotypes between healthy human individuals (dated by TCRdb to 2020 to 2021). The library was prepared using the immunoSEQ multiplex PCR assay. The immuneACCESS repertoire file appears here via TCRdb, limited to in-frame rearrangements. These files lack a portion of the clones; in checked studies, under half of the deficit traces to unresolved V genes, and the cause of the others is not known. This sample holds 600,000 to 750,000 clones; about two thirds were observed only once. The top ten clones comprise approximately 1.8% of the sample. The sample was memory CD4+ T cells sorted from blood. Interpreted using the paper, the cell subset or site label stands for: CD45RA-negative fraction. These receptor sequences come from a woman in her 30s in good health.

The V gene is TRBV7-5, the J gene TRBJ2-2; the listed D gene, TRBD2, was not tested against the DNA. TRBV7-5 corresponds to a pseudogene. The CDR3 has 16 residues. The CDR3 bases are TGTGCCAGCAGCTTTGGGGCGGGATTTTACACCGGGGAGCTGTTTTTT. Translation gives CASSFGAGFYTGELFF.

V usage is TRBV30 and J usage is TRBJ2-5, with 8 bases identical to TRBD2. The J call may be faulty, since TRBJ2-7 better matches the DNA end. The CDR3 has 14 amino acids. Per the germline V gene, CDR1 is GTSNPN and CDR2 is SVGIG (reference sequence). CDR3 amino acids: CAWKKAGEAYEQYF. CDR3 DNA: TGTGCCTGGAAGAAAGCGGGAGAGGCCTACGAGCAGTACTTC.